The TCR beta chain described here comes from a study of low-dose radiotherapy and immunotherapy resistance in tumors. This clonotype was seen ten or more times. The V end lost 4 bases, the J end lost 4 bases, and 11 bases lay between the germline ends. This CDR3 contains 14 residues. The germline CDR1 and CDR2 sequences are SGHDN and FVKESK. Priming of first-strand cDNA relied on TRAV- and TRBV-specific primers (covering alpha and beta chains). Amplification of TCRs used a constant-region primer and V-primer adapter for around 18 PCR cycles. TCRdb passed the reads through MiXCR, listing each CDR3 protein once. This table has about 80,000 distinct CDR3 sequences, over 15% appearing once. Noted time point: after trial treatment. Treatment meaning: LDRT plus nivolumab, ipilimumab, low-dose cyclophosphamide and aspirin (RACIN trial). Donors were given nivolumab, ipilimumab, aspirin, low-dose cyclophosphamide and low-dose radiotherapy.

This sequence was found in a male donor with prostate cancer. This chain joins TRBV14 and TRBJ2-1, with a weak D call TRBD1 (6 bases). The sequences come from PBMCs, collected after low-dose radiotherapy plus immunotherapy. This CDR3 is CASSRKTGYNEQFF. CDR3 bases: TGTGCCAGCAGCCGAAAGACAGGATACAATGAGCAGTTCTTC. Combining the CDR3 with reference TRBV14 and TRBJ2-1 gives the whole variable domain EAGVTQFPSHSVIEKGQTVTLRCDPISGHDNLYWYRRVMGKEIKFLLHFVKESKQDESGMPNNRFLAERTGGTYSTLKVQPAELEDSGVYFCASSRKTGYNEQFFGPGTRLTVL.